The rows below give T cell receptor beta chains drawn from one sample of a study of cytomegalovirus exposure and HLA in healthy donors. The assay was immunoSEQ multiplex PCR, and TCRdb's table has in-frame clones only and misses some. The sample holds nearly 80,000 clones, approximately 79% seen once. The sequencing sample was made of PBMCs. The receptor source for this set is a woman in her 40s in good health and CMV-seropositive. Both conserved end residues are part of each CDR3. D genes are given only for firm matches. Expanded clones are given a class, and other clones once, few, many or no size at all.

V gene: TRBV9; J gene: TRBJ1-3; clone size: .; D gene: .; CDR3 protein: CASSVAGRTPSGNTIYF; CDR3 DNA: TGTGCCAGCAGCGTAGCGGGCAGGACACCGTCTGGAAACACCATATATTTT
V gene: TRBV27; J gene: TRBJ1-4; clone size: .; D gene: TRBD1; CDR3 protein: CASSLTAGGYEKLFF; CDR3 DNA: TGTGCCAGCAGTCTAACGGCAGGGGGATACGAAAAACTGTTTTTT
V gene: TRBV7-9; J gene: TRBJ1-1; clone size: .; D gene: .; CDR3 protein: CASSIRENTEAFF; CDR3 DNA: TGTGCCAGCAGCATCAGGGAGAACACTGAAGCTTTCTTT
V gene: TRBV7-9; J gene: TRBJ2-5; clone size: .; D gene: .; CDR3 protein: CASSLTGVGQETQYF; CDR3 DNA: TGTGCCAGCAGCTTAACGGGAGTCGGGCAAGAGACCCAGTACTTC
V gene: TRBV6-6; J gene: TRBJ2-7; clone size: .; D gene: TRBD2; CDR3 protein: CASSPSRLALNEQYF; CDR3 DNA: TGTGCCAGCAGCCCCAGTCGACTAGCTCTAAACGAGCAGTACTTC
V gene: TRBV5-4; J gene: TRBJ1-1; clone size: .; D gene: .; CDR3 protein: CASSLRAGRNTEAFF; CDR3 DNA: TGTGCCAGCAGCTTGAGGGCAGGGCGGAACACTGAAGCTTTCTTT
V gene: TRBV19; J gene: TRBJ1-2; clone size: .; D gene: .; CDR3 protein: CASTEGNGYTF; CDR3 DNA: TGTGCCAGTACGGAGGGGAACGGCTACACCTTC
V gene: TRBV7-3; J gene: TRBJ2-5; clone size: .; D gene: TRBD2; CDR3 protein: CASSLTGTSGTTQYF; CDR3 DNA: TGTGCCAGCAGCTTAACTGGGACTAGCGGGACGACCCAGTACTTC
V gene: TRBV4-2; J gene: TRBJ1-5; clone size: .; D gene: .; CDR3 protein: CASTSTPRGFSQPQHF; CDR3 DNA: TGTGCCAGCACCTCAACCCCCAGGGGATTTTCTCAGCCCCAGCATTTT
V gene: TRBV5-1; J gene: TRBJ2-7; clone size: few; D gene: .; CDR3 protein: CASSLVGRGEQYF; CDR3 DNA: TGCGCCAGCAGCTTGGTTGGCAGGGGCGAGCAGTACTTC
V gene: TRBV11-2; J gene: TRBJ2-7; clone size: .; D gene: TRBD1; CDR3 protein: CASSRQGASYEQYF; CDR3 DNA: TGTGCCAGCAGCAGACAGGGGGCCAGCTACGAGCAGTACTTC
V gene: TRBV6-5; J gene: TRBJ1-1; clone size: once; D gene: .; CDR3 protein: CASSSAGNTEAFF; CDR3 DNA: TGTGCCAGCAGTTCTGCAGGGAACACTGAAGCTTTCTTT
V gene: TRBV6-1; J gene: TRBJ2-7; clone size: .; D gene: TRBD2; CDR3 protein: CASSSGRAHEQYF; CDR3 DNA: TGTGCCAGCAGTAGCGGGAGGGCCCACGAGCAGTACTTC
V gene: TRBV6-1; J gene: TRBJ2-1; clone size: .; D gene: TRBD2; CDR3 protein: CASKPGLAAYNEQFF; CDR3 DNA: TGTGCCAGCAAACCGGGACTAGCTGCCTACAATGAGCAGTTCTTC
V gene: TRBV6-1; J gene: TRBJ2-5; clone size: .; D gene: TRBD2; CDR3 protein: CASSEEASGSSRETQYF; CDR3 DNA: TGTGCCAGCAGTGAAGAGGCTAGCGGGAGCTCCAGGGAGACCCAGTACTTC
V gene: TRBV15; J gene: TRBJ2-7; clone size: once; D gene: TRBD1; CDR3 protein: CATSRAGQGDRYEQYF; CDR3 DNA: TGTGCCACCAGCAGAGCGGGACAGGGAGATCGGTACGAGCAGTACTTC
V gene: TRBV29-1; J gene: TRBJ2-3; clone size: .; D gene: TRBD2; CDR3 protein: CSGVAGGTDTQYF; CDR3 DNA: TGCAGCGGAGTAGCGGGGGGCACAGATACGCAGTATTTT
V gene: TRBV2; J gene: TRBJ1-2; clone size: few; D gene: .; CDR3 protein: CASTQAGGGYTF; CDR3 DNA: TGTGCCAGCACTCAGGCTGGAGGGGGCTACACCTTC
V gene: TRBV9; J gene: TRBJ1-2; clone size: .; D gene: TRBD1; CDR3 protein: CASSPRDREYGYTF; CDR3 DNA: TGTGCCAGCAGCCCTCGGGACAGGGAATATGGCTACACCTTC
V gene: TRBV18; J gene: TRBJ1-1; clone size: .; D gene: TRBD1; CDR3 protein: CASSPPQGVNTEAFF; CDR3 DNA: TGTGCCAGCTCACCACCTCAGGGGGTGAACACTGAAGCTTTCTTT